The 30 T cell receptor beta chains presented below share a single source sample, sequenced in a study. The repertoire was sequenced with immunoSEQ multiplex PCR; TCRdb's copy has only in-frame clones and lacks some. Of tens of thousands of clones listed, 85% to 95% were seen once; the top ten hold around 10%. Sequencing input: PBMCs. The receptors stem from a man aged 40-50 years with rheumatoid arthritis.

The rearrangement joins TRBV7-3 to TRBJ2-1, with 8 bases aligning to TRBD1. CDR1 is SGHTA and CDR2 is FQGTGA in the germline V gene. Trimming took 5 bases from V and 8 from J; bases not matched to a gene: 20. The CDR3 has 18 amino acids. The CDR3: CASSRYILAGDRMDEQFF. As DNA, the CDR3 is TGTGCCAGCAGCCGATACATTCTAGCCGGGGACAGGATGGATGAGCAGTTCTTC. The full variable domain, with the rest looked up from reference TRBV7-3 and TRBJ2-1, is GAGVSQTPSNKVTEKGKYVELRCDPISGHTALYWYRQSLGQGPEFLIYFQGTGAADDSGLPNDRFFAVRPEGSVSTLKIQRTERGDSAVYLCASSRYILAGDRMDEQFFGPGTRLTVL.

The chain employs TRBV9 and TRBJ2-2; no clear D. Per the germline V gene, CDR1 is SGDLS and CDR2 is YYNGEE. The V and J ends lost 0 bases and 5 bases respectively, with 5 bases between them. The CDR3 has 13 residues. The CDR3 DNA follows: TGTGCCAGCAGCGTAGTGAGGACCGGGGAGCTGTTTTTT. Protein: CASSVVRTGELFF. The full variable domain, in which reference TRBV9 and TRBJ2-2 provide the parts outside the CDR3, is DSGVTQTPKHLITATGQRVTLRCSPRSGDLSVYWYQQSLDQGLQFLIQYYNGEERAKGNILERFSAQQFPDLHSELNLSSLELGDSALYFCASSVVRTGELFFGEGSRLTVL.

The genes are TRBV23-1 and TRBJ2-5, with TRBD1 matching over 7 bases. TRBV23-1 is an open reading frame whose function is uncertain. Trimming cost V 4 bases and J 4 bases; bases outside gene matches: 9. There are 15 residues in the CDR3. Here the CDR3 DNA reads TGCGCCAGCAGTCCGGGACAGACACCAAGAGAGACCCAGTACTTC. This gives the protein CASSPGQTPRETQYF.

This clone was seen a single time. The chain combines TRBV6-6 with TRBJ1-4; D may be TRBD1 (5 bases). CDR1 and CDR2 (germline): MNHNY, SVGAGI (reference sequence). There are 13 residues in the CDR3. Trimming took 6 bases from V and 5 from J, leaving 10 bases between them. CDR3 in amino acids: CASRDRENEKLFF. DNA of the CDR3: TGTGCCAGCAGAGACAGAGAAAATGAAAAACTGTTTTTT.

The chain combines TRBV7-2 with TRBJ2-1; either TRBD1 or TRBD2 may fit D (6 bases each). V lost 4 bases, J lost 7 bases, and 20 bases lay in between. There are 16 residues in the CDR3. The germline gives CDR1 SGHTA, CDR2 FQGNSA. CDR3: CASSSRRGERRNEQFF. Here the CDR3 DNA reads TGTGCCAGCAGCTCACGTAGGGGGGAGAGGAGGAATGAGCAGTTCTTC.

This CDR3 reads CASSFTGPGDIQYF. Written as DNA, the CDR3 is TGTGCCAGCAGCTTTACAGGCCCGGGGGACATTCAGTACTTC. This rearrangement joins TRBV7-2 to TRBJ2-4, with D possibly matching TRBD2 (6 bases). The CDR3 length is 14 residues. Germline V gives CDR1 SGHTA, CDR2 FQGNSA. V was shortened by 3 bases and J by 8 bases, with 14 bases between the two germline ends.

The CDR3 protein is CASSKWADSPLHF. CDR3 DNA: TGTGCCAGCAGCAAATGGGCAGATTCACCCCTCCACTTT. The chain joins TRBV21-1 to TRBJ1-6; the D call of TRBD1 is as the table states it, not checked on the DNA. TRBV21-1 is noted as a pseudogene. CDR3 length: 13 amino acids.

J is TRBJ1-4 and V is TRBV30, with D perhaps matching TRBD1 (5 bases). Germline assignment: CDR1 GTSNPN and CDR2 SVGIG (reference sequence). Trimming removed 4 bases at V and 5 bases at J, with 11 bases between. The CDR3 has 13 amino acids. The CDR3 is CAWTGRTNEKLFF. The CDR3 coding sequence is TGTGCCTGGACGGGACGGACAAATGAAAAACTGTTTTTT.

V is TRBV18 and J is TRBJ2-7, with D unclear. In germline, CDR1 is KGHSH, CDR2 LQKENI. Between the trimmed V and J ends, which lost 0 bases and 0 bases, there was a span of 12 bases. This CDR3 is 16 amino acids long. The CDR3 DNA follows: TGTGCCAGCTCACCACCTGGGTACGGTTTCTCCTACGAGCAGTACTTC. This encodes CASSPPGYGFSYEQYF.

This chain links TRBV18 with TRBJ1-1, with D maybe TRBD1 (6 bases). The CDR3 covers 15 residues. The germline CDR1 and CDR2 sequences are KGHSH and LQKENI. V lost 2 bases, J lost 6 bases, and 16 bases lay in between. The CDR3 sequence is CASSPSTGSRAEAFF. The CDR3 nucleotides read TGTGCCAGCTCACCATCCACAGGGTCCCGGGCTGAAGCTTTCTTT.

V and J are TRBV5-1 and TRBJ1-1; TRBD1 matches at 9 bases. V gave up 0 bases and J gave up 2 bases; unmatched junction bases: 5. Looked up from germline, CDR1 is SGHRS and CDR2 is YFSETQ. The CDR3 totals 16 residues. CDR3 amino acids: CASSLVGQGFNTEAFF. The CDR3 nucleotides are TGCGCCAGCAGCTTGGTGGGACAGGGCTTTAACACTGAAGCTTTCTTT. The full variable domain, rest sourced from reference TRBV5-1 and TRBJ1-1, is KAGVTQTPRYLIKTRGQQVTLSCSPISGHRSVSWYQQTPGQGLQFLFEYFSETQRNKGNFPGRFSGRQFSNSRSEMNVSTLELGDSALYLCASSLVGQGFNTEAFFGQGTRLTVV.

This chain links TRBV6-1 with TRBJ1-5; a possible D gene is TRBD1 (6 bases). The CDR3 runs 15 residues. Germline CDR1 reads MNHNS; CDR2 reads SASEGT. V lost 3 bases and J lost 0, with 9 bases in between. The CDR3 DNA reads TGTGCCAGCAGTGATGGACAGTCTAGCAATCAGCCCCAGCATTTT. This encodes CASSDGQSSNQPQHF.

The V call is TRBV19, the J call TRBJ1-2; D is unresolved. The CDR3 runs to 15 residues. Germline V lookup: CDR1 LNHDA, CDR2 SQIVND (reference sequence). V was cut by 4 bases and J by 6 bases, with 18 bases left in between. CDR3 sequence reads: CASSNPSAGGNGYTF. The CDR3 coding sequence is TGTGCCAGTAGTAATCCCTCGGCGGGAGGGAATGGCTACACCTTC.

This sequence joins TRBV30 and TRBJ1-2; D possibly corresponds to TRBD1 (5 bases). The CDR3 sequence is 13 residues long. Germline V gene data show CDR1 as GTSNPN and CDR2 as SVGIG (reference sequence). V shed 8 bases and J shed 4 bases, with 17 bases lying between them. CDR3 DNA: TGTGCCGAAGACCGGCAGGGAGGCTATGGCTACACCTTC. Translating gives CAEDRQGGYGYTF.

This clone has a single count. The chain carries TRBV27 and TRBJ1-1; D might be TRBD1 (5 bases). Germline CDR1 and CDR2: MNHEY and SMNVEV (reference sequence). This CDR3 has 14 amino acids. V was cut by 6 bases and J by 0 bases, with 11 bases left in between. The CDR3: CASRERGLNTEAFF. The CDR3 region has the DNA TGTGCCAGCAGGGAAAGGGGTTTGAACACTGAAGCTTTCTTT.

This chain links TRBV2 with TRBJ1-1; D ambiguous. V lost 3 bases, J lost 3 bases, and 8 bases lay in between. The CDR3 sequence is 13 residues long. Germline CDR1 and CDR2: SNHLY and FYNNEI. The CDR3 DNA follows: TGTGCCAGCAGTGATAATGGGCACACTGAAGCTTTCTTT. It translates to CASSDNGHTEAFF.

The genes are TRBV10-3 and TRBJ2-7; no clear D. The CDR3 is 12 residues long. Trimming stripped 1 base from V and 5 bases from J, with 6 bases between. CDR1 and CDR2 (germline): ENHRY, SYGVKD. CDR3 region: CAISEFTDEQYF. The CDR3 DNA is TGTGCCATCAGTGAGTTTACGGACGAGCAGTACTTC.

The chain combines TRBV6-1 with TRBJ2-3, with D unclear. The V and J ends lost 3 bases and 0 bases respectively, with 7 bases between them. The CDR3 runs to 14 residues. Germline V gene sequence: CDR1 MNHNS, CDR2 SASEGT. In DNA, the CDR3 is TGTGCCAGCAGTGATGGATCGAGCACAGATACGCAGTATTTT. Translation: CASSDGSSTDTQYF.

The chain recombines TRBV27 with TRBJ2-7, with D unresolved. This CDR3 spans 13 amino acids. Germline V gene lookup returns CDR1 MNHEY and CDR2 SMNVEV (reference sequence). Trimming stripped 0 bases from V and 1 base from J, with 4 bases between. This CDR3 reads CASSLSTSYEQYF. DNA for the CDR3: TGTGCCAGCAGTTTATCGACGTCCTACGAGCAGTACTTC.

This clone was observed a single time. The chain links TRBV2 to TRBJ1-6; TRBD1 is a possible D gene (6 bases). CDR1 is SNHLY and CDR2 is FYNNEI in the germline V gene. The CDR3 totals 13 residues. V was cut by 7 bases and J by 7 bases, with 11 bases left in between. The CDR3 bases are TGTGCCAGCACCCGGCAGGGGAATTCACCCCTCCACTTT. Encoded protein: CASTRQGNSPLHF.

The rearrangement links TRBV7-8 to TRBJ1-6, with a possible D match to TRBD1 (5 bases). V lost 1 base to trimming and J lost 7 bases, with 11 bases between them. CDR1 is SGHVS and CDR2 is FQNEAQ in the germline V gene. The CDR3 is 15 residues long. The CDR3 spells CASSLEGFGNSPLHF. The DNA for the CDR3 is TGTGCCAGCAGCTTAGAGGGGTTCGGCAATTCACCCCTCCACTTT.

This chain connects TRBV28 to TRBJ2-3; 8 nucleotides line up with TRBD2. V lost 4 bases to trimming and J lost 0 bases; unmatched junction nucleotides: 6. CDR1 and CDR2 (germline): MDHEN, SYDVKM. The CDR3 sequence is 16 residues long. This CDR3 is CASSSLAGPSTDTQYF. CDR3 bases: TGTGCCAGCAGTTCGTTAGCGGGACCCAGCACAGATACGCAGTATTTT.

This sequence joins TRBV6-6 and TRBJ2-3; 10 positions match TRBD2. Germline V lookup: CDR1 MNHNY, CDR2 SVGAGI (reference sequence). V shed 0 bases, J shed 5 bases, and the junction held 5 bases outside the gene matches. This CDR3 is 16 amino acids long. Written as DNA, the CDR3 is TGTGCCAGCAGTTACTCGTTCCTAGCGGGGGTAGATACGCAGTATTTT. The encoded protein is CASSYSFLAGVDTQYF.

The chain joins TRBV27 to TRBJ2-7; maybe TRBD2 (6 bases). Germline V CDR1 and CDR2: MNHEY, SMNVEV (reference sequence). V lost 5 bases to trimming and J lost 5 bases, with 19 bases between them. This CDR3 comprises 15 residues. CDR3 loop: CASSTRLDPQNEQYF. In DNA form, the CDR3 reads TGTGCCAGCAGTACACGACTAGACCCACAGAACGAGCAGTACTTC.

V usage is TRBV3-1 (or the pseudogene TRBV3-2) and J usage is TRBJ2-1; D gene unclear. CDR1 is LGHDT and CDR2 is YNNKEL in the germline V gene (reference sequence). V shed 5 bases and J shed 6 bases, with 11 bases lying between them. The CDR3 totals 13 residues. The CDR3 spells CASSESPLNEQFF. CDR3 DNA sequence: TGTGCCAGCAGCGAATCTCCGCTCAATGAGCAGTTCTTC.

This sequence joins TRBV7-2 and TRBJ2-3; no firm D call. The CDR3 covers 14 residues. V was pared by 5 bases and J by 1 base, with 10 bases between. CDR1 is SGHTA, CDR2 FQGNSA, per germline. CDR3 sequence (DNA): TGTGCCAGCAGCCAACCCGCGGGCACAGATACGCAGTATTTT. As protein: CASSQPAGTDTQYF.

DNA for the CDR3: TGTGCCAGTTCTCCGGGACTAGCGGGGGGCTACGAGCAGTACTTC. It encodes CASSPGLAGGYEQYF. The V gene is TRBV19, the J gene TRBJ2-7; 15 positions match TRBD2. The germline V gene encodes CDR1 LNHDA and CDR2 SQIVND (reference sequence). V lost 8 bases and J lost 3; bases outside the gene matches: 5. CDR3 length: 15 residues.

This clone was found once. V is TRBV27 and J is TRBJ1-1, with 8 bases that match TRBD1. The V segment lost 6 bases and the J segment 3 bases; nucleotides outside the gene matches: 12. Germline CDR1 and CDR2: MNHEY and SMNVEV (reference sequence). The length of the CDR3 is 16 residues. CDR3 sequence: CASRRQGTPYHTEAFF. The CDR3 bases are TGTGCCAGCAGACGACAGGGGACGCCTTACCACACTGAAGCTTTCTTT.

In DNA form, the CDR3 reads TGTGCCTGGAGTACGACAGGGGGCGGTGGCTACACCTTC. Protein sequence: CAWSTTGGGGYTF. The chain has TRBV30 and TRBJ1-2, with TRBD1 matching over 10 bases. The trim removed 2 bases at V and 7 bases at J, leaving 4 bases unmatched. CDR1 is GTSNPN, CDR2 SVGIG, per germline (reference sequence). The CDR3 contains 13 residues.

This rearrangement joins TRBV29-1 to TRBJ2-1, with 9 bases that match TRBD2. The CDR3 spans 14 residues. V gave up 1 base and J gave up 6 bases; unmatched junction bases: 4. The V gene's germline CDR1 is SQVTM and CDR2 ANQGSEA. CDR3 region: CSVEVSGSFNEQFF. The CDR3 nucleotides read TGCAGCGTTGAAGTTAGCGGGAGTTTCAATGAGCAGTTCTTC.